This T cell receptor beta chain originates from a study of blood T cell repertoires in COVID-19. The germline V and J ends were trimmed by 8 bases and 5 bases, with 15 bases remaining between them. The CDR3 consists of 14 residues. Germline loops: CDR1 SNHLY, CDR2 FYNNEI. Only in-frame clones appear in the TCRdb table, and some are missing; sequencing was by immunoSEQ multiplex PCR. This sample has a few hundred thousand clones, with around 88% found just once. The sample was peripheral blood. This clonotype originated in a woman in her twenties or thirties who had recovered from COVID-19. The rearrangement uses TRBV2 and TRBJ2-2; D is perhaps TRBD1 (5 bases). The CDR3 region has the DNA TGTGCCAGCCGCTTGCAGGGCCGGACCGGGGAGCTGTTTTTT. This encodes CASRLQGRTGELFF.